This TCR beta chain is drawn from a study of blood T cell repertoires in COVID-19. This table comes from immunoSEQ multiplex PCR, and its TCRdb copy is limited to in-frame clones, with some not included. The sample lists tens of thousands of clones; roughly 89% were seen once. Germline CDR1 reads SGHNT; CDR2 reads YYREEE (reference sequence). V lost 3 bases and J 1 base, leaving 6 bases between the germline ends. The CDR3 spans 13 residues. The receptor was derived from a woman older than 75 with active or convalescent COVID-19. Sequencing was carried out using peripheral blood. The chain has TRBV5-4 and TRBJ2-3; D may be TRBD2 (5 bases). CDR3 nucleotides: TGTGCCAGCAGCTGGGAGCGCACAGATACGCAGTATTTT. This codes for CASSWERTDTQYF.